This TCR beta chain originates from a study of blood T cell repertoires in COVID-19. Turning to the study itself: The cDNA or gDNA used as material had been derived from T cells, B-cell-depleted T cells, or PBMCs.

Per germline, CDR1 SGHDN and CDR2 FVKESK. The CDR3 has 17 residues. Unmatched junction bases numbered 7, after V lost 2 bases and J lost 4 bases. In the study's own analysis: Reference gene primers were amplified, and this amplification served to estimate nucleated cell counts. Using immunoSEQ multiplex PCR, the repertoire was profiled, and TCRdb retains in-frame clones only, with some absent. That table is the source of V, J and clone size, and D and trimming were worked out from the DNA. Altogether 150,000 to 200,000 clones are present, more than 85% being singletons, with the ten largest covering 1% to 1.5%.

V is TRBV14 and J is TRBJ2-3; TRBD2 matches at 12 bases. The clonotype comes from a human donor with acute COVID-19. The donor label of this sample is uncertain. Sequencing was performed on PBMCs or T cells enriched from blood (not recorded which). CDR3 sequence: CASSQRLAGGRSDTQYF. The CDR3 DNA reads TGTGCCAGCAGCCAACGCCTAGCGGGGGGGCGATCAGATACGCAGTATTTT.